The clone carrying this T cell receptor beta chain counts as medium-sized by frequency. What it recognizes is unknown. Germline values: CDR1 MNHNS, CDR2 SASEGT. The CDR3 is made up of 14 amino acids. This sample was included in a study of T cell clusters in autoimmune cytopenias. TRB amplification used approximately 250 ng of peripheral blood genomic DNA. TRB rearrangements were amplified by touch-down multiplex PCR with mixed TRB-A/B primers. From its re-call of the multiplex PCR reads, TCRdb lists each CDR3 protein once, without DNA. The listing records a few thousand distinct CDR3 sequences. Study observations and caveats: Comparing secondary cytopenia with chronic lymphocytic leukemia showed no cluster-lack signature, apparently masked by lymphoma repertoire.

This sample also appeared in a second study, on T cell repertoires in aging, cancer and after chemotherapy. That investigation notes: Rebound thymic output was suggested by rising median generation probability during chemotherapy in each cancer cohort.

Sequenced material: peripheral blood. The J gene is TRBJ1-5, the V gene TRBV6-1; no DNA is available, so the TRBD1 call from TCRdb remains unchecked. The sequence came from a human donor in good health. Here the CDR3 reads CASRINGGHQPQHF.